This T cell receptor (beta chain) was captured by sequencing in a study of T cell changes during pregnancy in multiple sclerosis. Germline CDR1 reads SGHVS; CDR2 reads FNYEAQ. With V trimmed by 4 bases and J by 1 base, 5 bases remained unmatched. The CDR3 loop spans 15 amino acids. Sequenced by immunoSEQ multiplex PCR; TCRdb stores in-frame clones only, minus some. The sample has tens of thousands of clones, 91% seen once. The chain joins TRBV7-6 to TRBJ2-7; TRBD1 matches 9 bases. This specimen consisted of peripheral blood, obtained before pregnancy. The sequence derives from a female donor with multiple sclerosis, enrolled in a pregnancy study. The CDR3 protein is CASSSLTGGSYEQYF. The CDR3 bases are TGTGCCAGCAGCTCCTTGACAGGGGGTTCCTACGAGCAGTACTTC.